The clone carrying this T cell receptor beta chain showed up many times. All patients were treatment-naive before thyroid surgery. CDR3 length: 16 amino acids. The ends lost 1 base at V and 2 bases at J; junction bases unmatched: 2. Germline V gene lookup returns CDR1 SGHAT and CDR2 FQDESV (reference sequence). This sample is part of a study of metastatic and nonmetastatic thyroid tumors. TCRdb re-analyzed the PCR reads through MiXCR. The sample lists tens of thousands of clones, around 10% occurring once. What was sequenced was blood. This chain connects TRBV11-1 to TRBJ2-3, with TRBD2 matching 11 bases. This clonotype was obtained from a male donor with papillary thyroid cancer or a benign thyroid nodule (not recorded which). Some clones in this sample may be carry-over from other donors' samples. CDR3 nucleotides: TGTGCCAGCAGCTTAGGTAGCGGGAGGGACACAGATACGCAGTATTTT. Translating it yields CASSLGSGRDTDTQYF.